These 14 T cell receptor beta chains share one sample of origin, sequenced in a study of blood T cell repertoires in COVID-19. The table came from immunoSEQ multiplex PCR; TCRdb's copy has only in-frame clones and leaves some out. This table holds about 220,000 clones, about 85% found once. The specimen was PBMCs or T cells enriched from blood (not recorded which). Source of these receptors: a woman aged 25 to 39 who had recovered from COVID-19.

This chain connects TRBV24-1 to TRBJ1-2, with TRBD1 matching over 10 bases. In germline, CDR1 is KGHDR, CDR2 SFDVKD. This CDR3 is built from 20 residues. Unmatched junction bases numbered 27, after V lost 7 bases and J lost 8 bases. The CDR3 spells CATSEPEKKIDRGLCVGYTF. CDR3 DNA sequence: TGTGCCACCAGCGAACCCGAAAAAAAAATTGACAGGGGGCTTTGTGTAGGCTACACCTTC.

The genes are TRBV19 and TRBJ1-1; no clear D gene. The CDR3 spans 13 residues. V dropped 6 bases and J dropped 1 base, with 9 bases sitting between them. In germline, CDR1 is LNHDA, CDR2 SQIVND (reference sequence). The CDR3 loop reads CASRGVTNTEAFF. The CDR3 coding sequence is TGTGCCAGTAGGGGAGTGACGAACACTGAAGCTTTCTTT. Full variable domain (rest looked up from reference TRBV19 and TRBJ1-1): DGGITQSPKYLFRKEGQNVTLSCEQNLNHDAMYWYRQDPGQGLRLIYYSQIVNDFQKGDIAEGYSVSREKKESFPLTVTSAQKNPTAFYLCASRGVTNTEAFFGQGTRLTVV.

The V gene is TRBV7-8, the J gene TRBJ2-7, with a tentative D call TRBD1 (6 bases). Germline V gives CDR1 SGHVS, CDR2 FQNEAQ. V was clipped by 0 bases and J by 2 bases, with 8 bases between them. The CDR3 runs 14 residues. CDR3 DNA: TGTGCCAGCAGCTTAGCTGAGGGGGCCTACGAGCAGTACTTC. Residues: CASSLAEGAYEQYF.

The V and J genes are TRBV5-1 and TRBJ2-5, with TRBD2 identical over 10 bases. This CDR3 spans 15 amino acids. Germline loops: CDR1 SGHRS, CDR2 YFSETQ. V was clipped by 4 bases and J by 3 bases; unmatched bases: 6. CDR3 amino acids: CASSAVAGGKETQYF. In DNA form, the CDR3 reads TGCGCCAGCAGCGCGGTAGCGGGGGGAAAAGAGACCCAGTACTTC.

The CDR3 DNA reads as TGCACCAGCAGCCAAGATCGGACTAGCGGGGGAAAGAACTCCTACAATGAGCAGTTCTTC. As protein: CTSSQDRTSGGKNSYNEQFF. V and J are TRBV1 and TRBJ2-1; the DNA was not used to check the table's D call, TRBD2. TRBV1 is designated a pseudogene. This CDR3 has 20 amino acids.

This clone was counted a single time. The rearrangement uses TRBV25-1 and TRBJ2-2; no reliable D call. CDR3 length equals 14 residues. V lost 5 bases, J lost 2 bases, and 9 bases lay in between. CDR1 and CDR2 from the germline V gene are MGHDK and SYGVNS. CDR3 sequence: CASSTLFNTGELFF. The DNA of the CDR3 is TGTGCCAGCAGTACTCTCTTTAACACCGGGGAGCTGTTTTTT.

The chain recombines TRBV4-1 with TRBJ1-1; D possibly corresponds to TRBD1 (5 bases). The V end was cut by 3 bases, the J end by 2 bases, with 13 bases between. The germline gives CDR1 MGHRA, CDR2 YSYEKL. This CDR3 has 15 amino acids. This CDR3 reads CASSQRTFFNTEAFF. The DNA of the CDR3 is TGCGCCAGCAGCCAGAGGACATTCTTTAACACTGAAGCTTTCTTT.

This clone was found a few times. This sequence joins TRBV4-1 and TRBJ2-2; D might be TRBD2 (5 bases). The CDR3 extends over 15 amino acids. Germline CDR1 reads MGHRA; CDR2 reads YSYEKL. V lost 0 bases and J 6 bases, leaving 11 bases between the germline ends. The CDR3 is CASSQEPGIAGELFF. The CDR3 DNA reads as TGCGCCAGCAGCCAAGAACCCGGGATTGCCGGGGAGCTGTTTTTT.

CDR3 nucleotide sequence: TGTGCCAGCAGCCTAGGAGGACAGGGGAACAATCAGCCCCAGCATTTT. Its protein product is CASSLGGQGNNQPQHF. The chain employs TRBV7-2 and TRBJ1-5; 9 bases match TRBD1. The germline gives CDR1 SGHTA, CDR2 FQGNSA. The CDR3 contains 16 residues. Unmatched junction bases numbered 8, after V lost 5 bases and J lost 3 bases.

This rearrangement joins TRBV4-2 to TRBJ1-2; TRBD1 matches at 11 bases. The CDR3 sequence is 15 residues long. The V gene's germline CDR1 is LGHNA and CDR2 YNFKEQ. V was clipped by 1 base and J by 8 bases; unmatched bases: 6. In DNA, the CDR3 is TGTGCCAGCAGCCAAGTGCTGGGACAGGGGGAGGGCTACACCTTC. It yields the protein CASSQVLGQGEGYTF.

The chain carries TRBV11-2 and TRBJ2-1, with D possibly being TRBD2 (6 bases). CDR3 length equals 12 residues. The V end was cut by 4 bases, the J end by 7 bases, with 8 bases between. Germline CDR1 is SGHAT and CDR2 is FQNNGV. CDR3 sequence (DNA): TGTGCCAGCAGCTACGGGGGAAATGAGCAGTTCTTC. Protein product: CASSYGGNEQFF.

This chain links TRBV7-6 with TRBJ1-5, with 8 bases that match TRBD1. CDR1 and CDR2 (germline): SGHVS, FNYEAQ. There are 18 residues in the CDR3. With 2 bases clipped from V and 0 bases from J, the junction kept 9 bases outside the gene matches. As DNA, the CDR3 is TGTGCCAGCAGCTTATCTTCGGGACAGGACTATAGCAATCAGCCCCAGCATTTT. It yields the protein CASSLSSGQDYSNQPQHF.

The J gene is TRBJ1-5, the V gene TRBV19, with D maybe TRBD1 (6 bases). The V end was cut by 3 bases, the J end by 7 bases, with 16 bases between. CDR3 size: 15 residues. Germline loops: CDR1 LNHDA, CDR2 SQIVND (reference sequence). The CDR3 sequence: CASSIRTVPGQPQHF. In DNA, the CDR3 is TGTGCCAGTAGTATCCGGACAGTCCCGGGGCAGCCCCAGCATTTT. The full variable domain, with the rest looked up from reference TRBV19 and TRBJ1-5, is DGGITQSPKYLFRKEGQNVTLSCEQNLNHDAMYWYRQDPGQGLRLIYYSQIVNDFQKGDIAEGYSVSREKKESFPLTVTSAQKNPTAFYLCASSIRTVPGQPQHFGDGTRLSIL.

J is TRBJ2-2 and V is TRBV6-2 or TRBV6-3; 8 bases are a match to TRBD2. This CDR3 region has 17 residues. Germline loops: CDR1 MNHEY, CDR2 SVGEGT. The V and J ends lost 4 bases and 3 bases, in that order; junction bases with no gene match: 10. CDR3 sequence: CASSSGGSGDYTGELFF. The CDR3 coding sequence is TGTGCCAGCAGTTCCGGGGGTAGCGGGGATTACACCGGGGAGCTGTTTTTT.